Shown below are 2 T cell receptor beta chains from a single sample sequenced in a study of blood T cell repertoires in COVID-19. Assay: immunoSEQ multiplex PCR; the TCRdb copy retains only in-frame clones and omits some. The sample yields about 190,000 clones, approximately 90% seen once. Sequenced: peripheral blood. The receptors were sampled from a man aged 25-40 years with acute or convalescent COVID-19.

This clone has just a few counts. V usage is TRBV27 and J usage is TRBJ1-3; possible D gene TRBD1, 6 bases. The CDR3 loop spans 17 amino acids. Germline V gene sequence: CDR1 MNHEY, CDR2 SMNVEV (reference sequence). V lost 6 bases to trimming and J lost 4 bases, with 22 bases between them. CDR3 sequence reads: CASSHRLGGAAGNTIYF. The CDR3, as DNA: TGTGCCAGCAGCCACAGATTGGGGGGGGCAGCAGGAAACACCATATATTTT.

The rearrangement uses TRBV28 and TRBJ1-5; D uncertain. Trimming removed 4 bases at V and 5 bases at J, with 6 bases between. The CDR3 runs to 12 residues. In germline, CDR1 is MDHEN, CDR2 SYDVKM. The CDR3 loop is CASSSGDQPQHF. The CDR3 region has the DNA TGTGCCAGCAGTTCCGGGGATCAGCCCCAGCATTTT.